This T cell receptor (beta chain) was profiled in a study of beta chain features in type 1 diabetes. Study-level information: Examination covered around 100 million sorted cells spanning all samples.

After removal of 3 bases from V and 4 bases from J, the junction contained 9 bases not matched to a gene. Germline V gene lookup returns CDR1 SGHTA and CDR2 FQGNSA. The CDR3 runs to 17 residues. Reverse transcription of all isolated RNA meant that expressed TCRB transcripts were sequenced. Read counts averaged approximately 3.5 million for samples of naive, central memory and regulatory T cells. Libraries were prepared by immunoSEQ multiplex PCR; TCRdb keeps only in-frame clonotypes and omits some of them. The table records about 270,000 clones, 11% to 15% of them present only once. This clone occurred a few times.

This sequence joins TRBV7-2 and TRBJ2-5; 12 nucleotides align to TRBD2. This clonotype originated in a woman aged 40 to 55 in good health. Source material: naive CD4+ T cells from blood. This CDR3 reads CASSLLAGGLGAETQYF. For the CDR3, the DNA is TGTGCCAGCAGCTTGCTAGCGGGGGGGCTGGGGGCAGAGACCCAGTACTTC.